Listed below are T cell receptor beta chains from one sample, sequenced in a study of early T cells in non-severe SARS-CoV-2 infection. TCRdb itself ran the 5' RACE reads through MiXCR, one entry per CDR3 protein. This sample has some 80,000 distinct CDR3 sequences, with more than 10% found just once. The sample consisted of whole blood, taken at baseline. These receptors came from an adult who was a healthcare worker with PCR-confirmed SARS-CoV-2 infection or an uninfected control (not recorded which). The donor label of this sample is uncertain. Each CDR3 is given with its conserved first and last residue. A D gene is named only where the DNA matches it firmly. Clone size is not always given. Where it is, it says once, few, many or a class for expanded clones.

cdr3_length,v_call,d_call,j_call,clone_size,cdr3_nt,cdr3_aa
13,TRBV19,NA,TRBJ2-3,NA,TGTGCCAGTAGCACGATCCCTTCCGATACGCAGTATTTT,CASSTIPSDTQYF
16,TRBV11-2,NA,TRBJ2-2,few,TGTGCCAGCAGCTCCCGCCTTAGCCCGAAGACCGGGGAGCTGTTTTTT,CASSSRLSPKTGELFF
14,TRBV2,NA,TRBJ2-7,many,TGTGCCAGCTCGGCGGAGGTTGCCTCCTACGAGCAGTACTTC,CASSAEVASYEQYF
11,TRBV2,NA,TRBJ1-2,NA,TGTGCCAGCACGCAGACGAATGGCTACACCTTC,CASTQTNGYTF
14,TRBV24-1,NA,TRBJ2-3,few,TGTGCCACCAGTGATACAGGGTACACAGATACGCAGTATTTT,CATSDTGYTDTQYF
15,TRBV6-5,TRBD1,TRBJ1-2,many,TGTGCCAGCAGCCCGACCGGGACAGCTAACTATGGCTACACCTTC,CASSPTGTANYGYTF
15,TRBV11-2,TRBD2,TRBJ2-3,NA,TGTGCCAGCAGATCAAGCGGGGCCAGCACAGATACGCAGTATTTT,CASRSSGASTDTQYF
15,TRBV4-3,NA,TRBJ1-1,few,TGCGCCAGCAGCCAAGATCTCGATTTCGGCACTGAAGCTTTCTTT,CASSQDLDFGTEAFF
16,TRBV12-3/TRBV12-4,TRBD1,TRBJ2-5,few,TGTGCCAGCAGTTTAAGGACAGGGGGCGGACAAGAGACCCAGTACTTC,CASSLRTGGGQETQYF
13,TRBV2,NA,TRBJ2-5,many,TGTGCCAGCGGGGGACTGCCCAAGGAGACCCAGTACTTC,CASGGLPKETQYF
14,TRBV2,NA,TRBJ2-7,NA,TGTGCCATGATGCGGGACGGCAGGGGAGGTGAGCAGTACTTC,CAMMRDGRGGEQYF
15,TRBV6-4,NA,TRBJ1-1,NA,TGTGCCAGCAGTGCATTCGCGACAGATAACACTGAAGCTTTCTTT,CASSAFATDNTEAFF
13,TRBV7-2,NA,TRBJ2-3,many,TGTGCCAGCAACTCGTTCACGGGGGATACGCAGTATTTT,CASNSFTGDTQYF
15,TRBV3-1,TRBD1,TRBJ1-6,many,TGTGCCAGCAGCCAAGGGGACAGGCTGAATTCACCCCTCCACTTT,CASSQGDRLNSPLHF
13,TRBV30,TRBD2,TRBJ2-3,few,TGTGCCTGGAGTACACGGGGGGCAGATACGCAGTATTTT,CAWSTRGADTQYF
15,TRBV15,TRBD1,TRBJ2-5,many,TGTGCCACCAGCCGACGACAGGGGGGCCAAGAGACCCAGTACTTC,CATSRRQGGQETQYF
15,TRBV5-1,TRBD2,TRBJ2-7,NA,TGCGCCAGCAGCCCCGGGACTAGCCCTGCCTACGAGCAGTACTTC,CASSPGTSPAYEQYF
15,TRBV5-1,NA,TRBJ2-5,few,TGCGCCAGCAGCTTGGCCGCGACTACGGAAGAGACCCAGTACTTC,CASSLAATTEETQYF
12,TRBV2,TRBD1,TRBJ2-1,NA,TGTGCCAGCAGTGGTGACAGGGGGAAAAAGTTCTTC,CASSGDRGKKFF
13,TRBV6-1,NA,TRBJ1-1,few,TGTGCCGGCGAACAGCAGATGAACACTGAAGCTTTCTTT,CAGEQQMNTEAFF
14,TRBV4-3,NA,TRBJ2-3,NA,TGCGCCAGCAGCCAATACGAGGAGGGAGATACGCAGTATTTT,CASSQYEEGDTQYF
15,TRBV11-2,TRBD2,TRBJ2-1,medium-sized,TGTGCCACCCGGCAGGGACTAGCGTCGTACAATGAGCAGTTCTTC,CATRQGLASYNEQFF
13,TRBV12-3/TRBV12-4,TRBD2,TRBJ2-1,many,TGTGCCAGCAGTTTAGGGACCGGGACTAGGTCCATATTC,CASSLGTGTRSIF
13,TRBV24-1,NA,TRBJ2-2,NA,TGTGCCACCAGTGACCCGGTGACCGGGGAGCTGTTTTTT,CATSDPVTGELFF
14,TRBV7-6,TRBD1,TRBJ2-7,NA,TGTGCCAGCAGCTTCGGTGCAGGGGGCGACGAGCAGTACTTC,CASSFGAGGDEQYF
12,TRBV2,TRBD1,TRBJ2-7,many,TGTGCCAGCAGTAGAACAGGGGTCGAGCAGTACTTC,CASSRTGVEQYF
16,TRBV7-2,NA,TRBJ2-4,NA,TGTGCCAGCAGCTTAGAGGTCTACATAGCCAAAAACATTCAGTACTTC,CASSLEVYIAKNIQYF
15,TRBV7-8,NA,TRBJ2-5,few,TGTGCCAGCAGCCAAAGCGGACATCCCCAAGAGACCCAGTACTTC,CASSQSGHPQETQYF
12,TRBV11-2,NA,TRBJ2-7,many,TGTGCCAGCAGCCGGTATTCCTACGAGCAGTACTTC,CASSRYSYEQYF
11,TRBV7-6,NA,TRBJ2-5,NA,TGTGCCAGCAGCTTAGGGGGGACCCAGTACTTC,CASSLGGTQYF
13,TRBV20-1,NA,TRBJ2-1,few,TGCAGTGCTAGCCACGGGAGAGGCAATGAGCAGTTCTTC,CSASHGRGNEQFF
13,TRBV9,TRBD1,TRBJ2-7,NA,TGTGCCAGCAGCGCGGACAGGGCAGACGAGCAGTACTTC,CASSADRADEQYF
18,TRBV10-3,NA,TRBJ1-3,many,TGTGCCATCAGTGACCTTCTCTTAGAGTTTTCCTCTGGAAACACCATATATTTT,CAISDLLLEFSSGNTIYF
16,TRBV2,TRBD2,TRBJ2-1,few,TGTGCCAGCAGGGGACTAGCGGGAGGGACCTACAATGAGCAGTTCTTC,CASRGLAGGTYNEQFF
12,TRBV12-5,NA,TRBJ2-1,NA,TGTGCTAGTGGGACAGGTTCCAATGAGCAGTTCTTC,CASGTGSNEQFF
16,TRBV14,TRBD2,TRBJ2-4,many,TGTGCCAGCAGCCGTACGGCGGGAGGCCCCAAAAACATTCAGTACTTC,CASSRTAGGPKNIQYF
13,TRBV12-3/TRBV12-4,NA,TRBJ1-5,NA,TGTGCCAGCAGTTTCCAGTTGAATCAGCCCCAGCATTTT,CASSFQLNQPQHF
14,TRBV4-3,NA,TRBJ2-7,NA,TGCGCCAGCAGCCAGGCACTGGGGGTCCACGAGCAGTACTTC,CASSQALGVHEQYF
12,TRBV12-3/TRBV12-4,NA,TRBJ2-7,NA,TGTGCCAGCGGTCCCGACTGGTACGAGCAGTACTTC,CASGPDWYEQYF
15,TRBV3-1,TRBD2,TRBJ2-1,many,TGTGCCAGCAGCCAGGGACTAGCGGGAGCGGGTGAGCAGTTCTTC,CASSQGLAGAGEQFF
13,TRBV7-2,NA,TRBJ2-3,many,TGTGCCAGCAACAAACAGGGCACAGATACGCAGTATTTT,CASNKQGTDTQYF
15,TRBV18,NA,TRBJ1-1,few,TGTGCCAGCTCACCACGGAGGGACTTGAACACTGAAGCTTTCTTT,CASSPRRDLNTEAFF
15,TRBV19,NA,TRBJ1-5,few,TGTGCCAGTAGTATGGCAACGGGTTACAATCAGCCCCAGCATTTT,CASSMATGYNQPQHF
15,TRBV5-6,TRBD1,TRBJ1-5,large,TGTGCCAGCAGCCTGGGGACAGGGACTGGGCAGCCCCAGCATTTT,CASSLGTGTGQPQHF
15,TRBV11-2,NA,TRBJ1-1,few,TGTGCCAGCAGCTTAGATCGCCAACAGATCTCTGCAACTTTCTTT,CASSLDRQQISATFF